The present entry profiles one T cell receptor (beta chain) with its context. Its antigen is unidentified. Trimming took 6 bases from V and 8 from J, leaving 13 bases between them. CDR3 length: 11 amino acids. Per the germline V gene, CDR1 is GTSNPN and CDR2 is SVGIG (reference sequence). Repertoires were generated with immunoSEQ multiplex PCR, while TCRdb's copy carries only in-frame clones and drops some. The data show roughly 320,000 clones, about 82% seen once. The sample originates from a study of Ad26.COV2.S vaccination and SARS-CoV-2 variants. The study, taken as a whole, reports: Total responses of T cells may have been underestimated by the analyses of TCR breadth and depth.

The treatment here: around 19 received Ad26.COV2.S at low or high dose, single or two shots; a few received placebo; per-sample allocation not given. The investigators took samples on day 63 after the first vaccine or placebo injection. Specimen: peripheral blood, collected in a trial of Ad26.COV2.S vaccine versus placebo. V and J are TRBV30 and TRBJ1-2; TRBD1 might be the D (6 bases). The receptor was isolated from a person between 18 and 59 years old who received the Ad26.COV2.S COVID-19 vaccine or a placebo. The CDR3 is CACNRARGYTF. DNA for the CDR3: TGTGCCTGCAACAGGGCTCGAGGCTACACCTTC.